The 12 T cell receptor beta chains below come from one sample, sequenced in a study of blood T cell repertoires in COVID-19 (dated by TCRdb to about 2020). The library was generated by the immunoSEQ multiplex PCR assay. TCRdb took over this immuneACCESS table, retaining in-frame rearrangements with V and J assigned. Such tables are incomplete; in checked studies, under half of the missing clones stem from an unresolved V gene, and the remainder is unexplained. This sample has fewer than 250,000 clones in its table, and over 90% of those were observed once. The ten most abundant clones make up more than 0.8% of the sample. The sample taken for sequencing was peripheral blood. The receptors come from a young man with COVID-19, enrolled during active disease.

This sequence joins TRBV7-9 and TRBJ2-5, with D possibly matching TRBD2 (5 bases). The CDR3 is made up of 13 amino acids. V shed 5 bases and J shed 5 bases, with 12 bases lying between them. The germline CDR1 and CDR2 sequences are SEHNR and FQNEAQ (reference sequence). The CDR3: CASSTLGLETQYF. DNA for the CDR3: TGTGCCAGCAGCACACTAGGCTTGGAGACCCAGTACTTC. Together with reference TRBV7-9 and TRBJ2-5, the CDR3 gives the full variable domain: DTGVSQNPRHKITKRGQNVTFRCDPISEHNRLYWYRQTLGQGPEFLTYFQNEAQLEKSRLLSDRFSAERPKGSFSTLEIQRTEQGDSAMYLCASSTLGLETQYFGPGTRLLVL.

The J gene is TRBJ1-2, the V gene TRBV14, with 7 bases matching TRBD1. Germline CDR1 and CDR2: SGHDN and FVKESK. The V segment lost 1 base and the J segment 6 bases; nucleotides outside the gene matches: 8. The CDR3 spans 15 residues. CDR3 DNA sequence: TGTGCCAGCAGCCAAGGGGACAGAACATGGAATGGCTACACCTTC. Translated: CASSQGDRTWNGYTF.

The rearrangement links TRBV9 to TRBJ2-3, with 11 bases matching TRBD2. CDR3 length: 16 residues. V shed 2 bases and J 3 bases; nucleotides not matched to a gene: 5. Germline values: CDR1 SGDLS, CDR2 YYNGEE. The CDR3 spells CASSVGIAGGTDTQYF. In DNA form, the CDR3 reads TGTGCCAGCAGCGTTGGTATAGCGGGGGGGACAGATACGCAGTATTTT.

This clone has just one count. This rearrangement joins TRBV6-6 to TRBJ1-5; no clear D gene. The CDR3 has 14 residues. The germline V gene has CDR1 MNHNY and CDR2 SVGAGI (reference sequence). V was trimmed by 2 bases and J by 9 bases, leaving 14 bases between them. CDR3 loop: CASSYAADGLPQHF. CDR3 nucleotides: TGTGCCAGCAGTTACGCGGCAGACGGGTTGCCCCAGCATTTT.

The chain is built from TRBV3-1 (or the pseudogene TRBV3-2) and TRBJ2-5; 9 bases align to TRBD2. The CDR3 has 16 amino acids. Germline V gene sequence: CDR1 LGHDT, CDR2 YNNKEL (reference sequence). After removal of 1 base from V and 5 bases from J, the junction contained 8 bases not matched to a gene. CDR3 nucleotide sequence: TGTGCCAGCAGCCAAGGGGCTAGCGGGGTACAGGAGACCCAGTACTTC. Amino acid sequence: CASSQGASGVQETQYF.

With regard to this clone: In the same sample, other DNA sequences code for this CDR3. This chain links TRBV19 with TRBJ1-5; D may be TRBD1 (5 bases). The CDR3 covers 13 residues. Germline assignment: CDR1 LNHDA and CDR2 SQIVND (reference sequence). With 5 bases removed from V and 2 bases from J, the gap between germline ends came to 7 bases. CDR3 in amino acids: CASSGAGNQPQHF. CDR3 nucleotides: TGTGCCAGTAGTGGGGCAGGCAATCAGCCCCAGCATTTT.

CDR3 sequence: CSASPRGQGWDGYTF. The CDR3 DNA sequence: TGCAGTGCTAGTCCTCGGGGACAGGGTTGGGATGGCTACACCTTC. The V and J genes are TRBV20-1 and TRBJ1-2, with 9 bases matching TRBD1. Trimming removed 3 bases from V and 6 bases from J; junction bases left unmatched: 11. Per germline, CDR1 DFQATT and CDR2 SNEGSKA (reference sequence). CDR3 length: 15 residues.

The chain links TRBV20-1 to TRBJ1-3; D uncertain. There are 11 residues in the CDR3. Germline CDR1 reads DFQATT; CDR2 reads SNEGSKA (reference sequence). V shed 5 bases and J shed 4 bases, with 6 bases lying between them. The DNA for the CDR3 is TGCAGTGCTCCGCAGGGAAACACCATATATTTT. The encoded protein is CSAPQGNTIYF.

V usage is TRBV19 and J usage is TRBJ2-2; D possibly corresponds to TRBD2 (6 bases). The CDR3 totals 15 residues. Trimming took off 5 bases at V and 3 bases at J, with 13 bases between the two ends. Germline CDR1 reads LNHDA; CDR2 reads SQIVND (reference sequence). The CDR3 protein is CASSLGTVDTGELFF. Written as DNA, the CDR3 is TGTGCCAGTAGTCTGGGGACTGTTGACACCGGGGAGCTGTTTTTT.

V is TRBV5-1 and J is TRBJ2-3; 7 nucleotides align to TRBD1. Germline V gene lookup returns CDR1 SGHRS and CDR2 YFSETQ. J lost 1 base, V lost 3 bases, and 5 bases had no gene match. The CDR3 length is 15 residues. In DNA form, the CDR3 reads TGCGCCAGCAGCTCAACAGGGGCCGGCACAGATACGCAGTATTTT. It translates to CASSSTGAGTDTQYF.

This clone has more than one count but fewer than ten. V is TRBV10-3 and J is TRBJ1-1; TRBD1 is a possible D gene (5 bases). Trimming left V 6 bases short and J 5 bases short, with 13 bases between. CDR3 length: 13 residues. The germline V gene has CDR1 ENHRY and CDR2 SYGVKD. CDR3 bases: TGTGCCATCAGCAGGGAAGGAAGAACTGAAGCTTTCTTT. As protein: CAISREGRTEAFF.

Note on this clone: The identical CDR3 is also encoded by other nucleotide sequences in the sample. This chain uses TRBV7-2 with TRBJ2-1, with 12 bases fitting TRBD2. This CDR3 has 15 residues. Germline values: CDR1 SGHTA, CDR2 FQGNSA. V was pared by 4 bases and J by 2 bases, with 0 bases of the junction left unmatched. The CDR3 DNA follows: TGTGCCAGCAGCTCTAGCGGGGGGGCCTACAATGAGCAGTTCTTC. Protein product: CASSSSGGAYNEQFF.